This TCR beta chain was captured by sequencing in a study of monozygotic twins with cystic fibrosis. Study background: With approximately 14 PCR cycles, barcoded libraries came from roughly 3 micrograms of fragmented DNA.

The CDR3 is 12 residues long. With 6 bases removed from V and 8 bases from J, the gap between germline ends came to 13 bases. CDR1 and CDR2 from the germline V gene are SNHLY and FYNNEI. Overall study findings and caveats: Co-twins had the most similar V usage for 13 of 16 pairs, J for 8. Monozygotic CF twins shared more identical nucleotide clonotypes than unrelated patients.

Details on this clone: Its antigen is currently unknown.

Assay: immunoSEQ multiplex PCR; the TCRdb copy retains only in-frame clones and omits some. The table shows 25,000 to 40,000 clones, with just over 95% occurring only once. The sequencing input was blood. The receptor was isolated from a girl aged 2 to 10 with cystic fibrosis. The chain recombines TRBV2 with TRBJ1-2; maybe TRBD1 (6 bases). DNA of the CDR3: TGTGCCAGCAGGCGACAGGCAGAGGGCTACACCTTC. Its protein is CASRRQAEGYTF. The variable domain in full, with the rest retrieved from reference TRBV2 and TRBJ1-2, is EPEVTQTPSHQVTQMGQEVILRCVPISNHLYFYWYRQILGQKVEFLVSFYNNEISEKSEIFDDQFSVERPDGSNFTLKIRSTKLEDSAMYFCASRRQAEGYTFGSGTRLTVV.